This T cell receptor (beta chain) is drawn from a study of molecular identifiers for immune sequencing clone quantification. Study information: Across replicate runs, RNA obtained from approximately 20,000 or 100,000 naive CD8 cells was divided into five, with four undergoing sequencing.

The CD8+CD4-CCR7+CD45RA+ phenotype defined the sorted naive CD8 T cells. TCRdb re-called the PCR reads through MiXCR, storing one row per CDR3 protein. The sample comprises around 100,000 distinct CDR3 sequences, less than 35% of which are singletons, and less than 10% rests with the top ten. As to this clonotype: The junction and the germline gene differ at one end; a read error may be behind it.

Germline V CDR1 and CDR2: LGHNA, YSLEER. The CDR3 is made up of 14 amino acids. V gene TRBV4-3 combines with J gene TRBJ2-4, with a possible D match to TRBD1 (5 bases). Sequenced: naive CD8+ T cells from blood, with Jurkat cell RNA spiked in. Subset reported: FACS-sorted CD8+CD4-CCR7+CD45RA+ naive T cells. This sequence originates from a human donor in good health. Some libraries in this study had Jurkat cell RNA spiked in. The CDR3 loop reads CASSQGAGKNIQSF. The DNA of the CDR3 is TGCGCCAGCAGCCAAGGCGCAGGGAAAAACATTCAGTCCTTC.